A selection of T cell receptor beta chains follows, all from one sample in a study of T-cell memory formation after mild COVID-19. TCRdb passed the 5' RACE reads through MiXCR, listing each CDR3 protein once. Here the sample spans 180,000 or so distinct CDR3 sequences, approximately 10% being singletons. What was sequenced was PBMCs or a T cell subset sorted from them (not recorded which). These receptors were taken from a man between 18 and 29 years old who had mild COVID-19 (a few samples of this study predate the infection). Cell type and time point are not known. Both conserved end residues are part of each CDR3. The order of the fields is clone size, V gene, J gene, D gene, CDR3 DNA, CDR3 protein. A D gene is named only where the DNA matches it firmly. The size of a clone is reported for some rows only, either as once, few or many, or as a class for expanded clones.

few	TRBV5-1	TRBJ2-1	NA	TGCGCCAGCAGCGAAGGGGAAATAAATGAGCAGTTCTTC	CASSEGEINEQFF
NA	TRBV7-3	TRBJ2-3	NA	TGTGCCAGCAGCCTTCAGGGTCACGGCACAGATACGCAGTATTTT	CASSLQGHGTDTQYF
many	TRBV7-3	TRBJ2-2	NA	TGTGCCAGCAGCTTAATTAGGAGCACCGGGGAGCTGTTTTTT	CASSLIRSTGELFF
few	TRBV6-6	TRBJ1-2	TRBD1	TGTGCCAGCAGTTACTCGGCCGGGACAGGGGGCTATGGCTACACCTTC	CASSYSAGTGGYGYTF
few	TRBV5-1	TRBJ2-6	NA	TGCGCCAGCAGCCCCGTCGGGGGGCGGTCTGGGGCCAACGTCCTGACTTTC	CASSPVGGRSGANVLTF
few	TRBV4-2	TRBJ1-3	NA	TGTGCCAGCAGCCAAGACCCCGCCTCGAGAGGAAACACCATATATTTT	CASSQDPASRGNTIYF
NA	TRBV3-1	TRBJ1-3	NA	TGCGCCAGCAGCCAAGGCAGGGAACTTGGAAACACCATATATTTT	CASSQGRELGNTIYF
NA	TRBV29-1	TRBJ1-2	TRBD1	TGCAGCGTTGAACCGAACAGGGGGCAAGGCTACACCTTC	CSVEPNRGQGYTF
few	TRBV5-1	TRBJ2-2	NA	TGCGCCAGCAGCTTGGTGGCTAGCGATACCGGGGAGCTGTTTTTT	CASSLVASDTGELFF
many	TRBV28	TRBJ1-4	NA	TGTGCCAGCAGTTCAAGGGACGCAACTAATGAAAAACTGTTTTTT	CASSSRDATNEKLFF
few	TRBV5-1	TRBJ2-1	NA	TGCGCCAGCAGCTTGGATGGGGTCTCCTCCTACAATGAGCAGTTCTTC	CASSLDGVSSYNEQFF
NA	TRBV15	TRBJ1-4	TRBD1	TGTGCCACCAGCAGAGCCGGGACAGGGTACGAAAAACTGTTTTTT	CATSRAGTGYEKLFF
NA	TRBV25-1	TRBJ2-7	NA	TGTGCCAGCAGTGAATTTTCGTGGACTGGACGCTATTACGAGCAGTACTTC	CASSEFSWTGRYYEQYF
NA	TRBV5-6	TRBJ1-2	NA	TGTGCCAGCAGCCGTTACGGGGGCGCCCTTGGCTACACCTTC	CASSRYGGALGYTF
few	TRBV20-1	TRBJ1-1	TRBD1	TGCAGCTCCGGGACAGGGTACACTGAAGCTTTCTTT	CSSGTGYTEAFF
NA	TRBV6-5	TRBJ2-1	TRBD1	TGTGCCACACGGGGGACAGGGGGTAACAATGAGCAGTTCTTC	CATRGTGGNNEQFF
NA	TRBV12-3/TRBV12-4	TRBJ1-5	TRBD1	TGTGCCAGCAGCATCGGGACAGGGTTGAATCAGCCCCAGCATTTT	CASSIGTGLNQPQHF
few	TRBV20-1	TRBJ1-1	NA	TGCAGTGCTAGAGTAGTCACCGGGATGAACACTGAAGCTTTCTTT	CSARVVTGMNTEAFF
NA	TRBV7-2	TRBJ1-2	TRBD1	TGTGCCAGCAGCGTTGGGACAGGCAGTTACTATGGCTACACCTTC	CASSVGTGSYYGYTF
NA	TRBV7-7	TRBJ2-3	NA	TGTGCTAGCAGCTTACAGGGTCTGGATACGCAGTATTTT	CASSLQGLDTQYF
NA	TRBV5-6	TRBJ2-5	TRBD2	TGTGCCAGCAGCACCCAACTAGCGGGGGTGCAAGGCCAAGAGACCCAGTACTTC	CASSTQLAGVQGQETQYF
few	TRBV3-1	TRBJ2-2	TRBD2	TGTGCCAGCACCAAGCTAGCGGGGGGGAACACCGGGGAGCTGTTTTTT	CASTKLAGGNTGELFF
many	TRBV5-6	TRBJ1-1	NA	TGTGCCAGCAGTAGGGTGGATGAAGCTTTCTTT	CASSRVDEAFF
few	TRBV20-1	TRBJ1-2	TRBD1	TGCAGTGCTGAAAGGGGGCGAGTAACCTTC	CSAERGRVTF
many	TRBV27	TRBJ1-2	TRBD1	TGTGCCAGCAGTTTAAAGGGGGCAAGCTATGGCTACACCTTC	CASSLKGASYGYTF
NA	TRBV4-1	TRBJ2-3	TRBD1	TGCGCCAGCAGCACCCCCCAGGGTTGGCAGGGGGCAGATACGCAGTATTTT	CASSTPQGWQGADTQYF
NA	TRBV3-1	TRBJ2-3	NA	TGTGCCAGCAGCCCCAGGGGAGTAACAGATACGCAGTATTTT	CASSPRGVTDTQYF
NA	TRBV4-3	TRBJ2-5	TRBD2	TGCGCCAGCAGCCAAGACACCAGCGGGGGAGGGGAGACCCAGTACTTC	CASSQDTSGGGETQYF
many	TRBV5-6	TRBJ1-2	NA	TGTGCCAGCAGCTCCCAGGGGTTGGATGGCTACACCTTC	CASSSQGLDGYTF
few	TRBV6-6	TRBJ1-2	NA	TGTGCCAGCGGCACTGACAGGACTCCGTCTAACTATGGCTACACCTTC	CASGTDRTPSNYGYTF
few	TRBV5-1	TRBJ2-3	TRBD2	TGCGCCAGCAGCTTGGCCGCAGCGGGGGGGGCAGATACGCAGTATTTT	CASSLAAAGGADTQYF
many	TRBV29-1	TRBJ2-7	NA	TGCAGCGTCAACGCACAGGGTTACGAGCAGTACTTC	CSVNAQGYEQYF
NA	TRBV10-3	TRBJ2-7	NA	TGTGCCACCAAGGGGTCGGGGGAGCAGTACTTC	CATKGSGEQYF
few	TRBV9	TRBJ2-5	NA	TGTGCCAGCAGCGTACGAGCGGACCAAGAGACCCAGTACTTC	CASSVRADQETQYF
NA	TRBV12-5	TRBJ2-1	NA	TGTGCTAGTGGTTTGGGGTCGGGGACCACCTACAATGAGCAGTTCTTC	CASGLGSGTTYNEQFF
few	TRBV20-1	TRBJ2-5	NA	TGCAGTCCCCAGGGTGGAGACGGGGAGACCCAGTACTTC	CSPQGGDGETQYF
NA	TRBV6-6	TRBJ1-1	NA	TGTGCCAGCAGTGCTGATACGGGGAACACTGAAGCCTTCTTT	CASSADTGNTEAFF
NA	TRBV7-2	TRBJ2-1	NA	TGTGCCAGCAGCTTAGTGGCAGGGGTTTTTGGTGATGAGCAGTTCTTC	CASSLVAGVFGDEQFF
many	TRBV20-1	TRBJ2-3	NA	TGCAGTGCTCCTCGGCCCCCTGCTGTTACGCAGTATTTT	CSAPRPPAVTQYF
NA	TRBV7-9	TRBJ1-1	NA	TGTGCCAGCAGCTTAGTGGTTGGGAGGGGGTACACTGAAGCTTTCTTT	CASSLVVGRGYTEAFF
many	TRBV5-6	TRBJ2-3	TRBD2	TGTGCCAGCAGCCTAAGGACTAGCTGGGACACAGATACGCAGTATTTT	CASSLRTSWDTDTQYF
many	TRBV7-7	TRBJ2-5	TRBD2	TGTGCTAGCAGCTTAGGAGCGGGGGGCCGTGGGGAGACCCAGTACTTC	CASSLGAGGRGETQYF
few	TRBV4-1	TRBJ2-5	NA	TGCGCCAGCAGCCAAGACGGTAGTTTCAGACCCGGTGGGACCCAGTACTTC	CASSQDGSFRPGGTQYF
NA	TRBV5-1	TRBJ2-6	NA	TGCGCCAGCAGCTTGGGGGTTGTAACGGGGGCCAACGTCCTGACTTTC	CASSLGVVTGANVLTF
few	TRBV9	TRBJ2-5	TRBD2	TGTGCCAGCAGCCCGGCTAGCGGGGCGACTCAAGAGACCCAGTACTTC	CASSPASGATQETQYF